This TCR beta chain was documented in a study of metastatic and nonmetastatic thyroid tumors. Whole-study findings and limits: The study reportedly found significantly higher TCR beta diversity in malignant thyroid tumors than benign nodules, in blood and tumor.

Regarding this clone: Its antigen is unidentified.

No patient received treatment before thyroid surgery. TCRdb re-analyzed the PCR reads through MiXCR. The table has about 15,000 clones, roughly a quarter seen once. There are 14 residues in the CDR3. CDR1 SGHAT and CDR2 FQNNGV come from the germline V gene. The V end was cut by 3 bases, the J end by 7 bases, with 15 bases between. The sample consisted of blood. This clonotype originated in a male donor with papillary thyroid cancer or a benign thyroid nodule (not recorded which). Some clones in this sample may be carry-over from other donors' samples. The V call is TRBV11-2, the J call TRBJ1-2; D is undetermined. The CDR3 loop reads CASSLPGGVSGYTF. CDR3 DNA sequence: TGTGCCAGCAGCTTGCCGGGAGGCGTTAGTGGCTACACCTTC.